Many counts were recorded for the clone carrying this T cell receptor (beta chain). This record comes from a study of blood T cell repertoires in COVID-19. Living in about two dozen US areas, the participants were between roughly 18 and 90 years of age. Libraries were prepared by immunoSEQ multiplex PCR; TCRdb keeps only in-frame clonotypes and omits some of them. Of about 64,000 clones in the sample, around 66% were seen once. The CDR3 contains 14 residues. CDR1 is SGHRS, CDR2 YFSETQ, per germline. Trimming stripped 5 bases from V and 4 bases from J, with 12 bases between. This clonotype was obtained from a woman aged 55-69 years who had been exposed to COVID-19. This chain uses TRBV5-1 with TRBJ2-2, with D possibly TRBD2 on 6 matching bases. Sequencing input: PBMCs or T cells enriched from blood (not recorded which). The CDR3 region is CASRGGLGTGELFF. In nucleotides, the CDR3 is TGCGCCAGCAGGGGGGGTCTTGGCACCGGGGAGCTGTTTTTT.